This T cell receptor beta chain was captured in a study of shared clonotypes between healthy human individuals. Whole-study results and caveats: The naive CD4 repertoires of a handful of donors were compared, and around 5% of clonotypes were shared. Memory subsets generally showed smaller estimated richness than naive subsets did.

The test was conducted at deep level. In the original processing: ImmunoSEQ junction-only sequences lacked quality scores, so their filtering differed. The table came from immunoSEQ multiplex PCR; TCRdb's copy has only in-frame clones and leaves some out. Clone size and the V and J calls come from that table; the DNA yielded D and trimming. Of roughly 2,300,000 clones in the sample, 85% to 95% were seen once. V shed 3 bases and J shed 4 bases, with 5 bases lying between them. Germline CDR1 reads SGHNT; CDR2 reads YYREEE (reference sequence). CDR3 length: 12 residues. A word on this clone: The target antigen is unknown.

The sequence was obtained from a man aged 18 to 29 in good health. Some clones in this sample may be carry-over from other donors' samples. The sequencing input was naive CD4+ T cells from PBMCs. Subset in this sample: CD45RA+ positively selected. V gene TRBV5-4 combines with J gene TRBJ1-3; D uncertain. CDR3 in amino acids: CASSSDGNTIYF. CDR3 nucleotide sequence: TGTGCCAGCAGCTCCGACGGAAACACCATATATTTT.